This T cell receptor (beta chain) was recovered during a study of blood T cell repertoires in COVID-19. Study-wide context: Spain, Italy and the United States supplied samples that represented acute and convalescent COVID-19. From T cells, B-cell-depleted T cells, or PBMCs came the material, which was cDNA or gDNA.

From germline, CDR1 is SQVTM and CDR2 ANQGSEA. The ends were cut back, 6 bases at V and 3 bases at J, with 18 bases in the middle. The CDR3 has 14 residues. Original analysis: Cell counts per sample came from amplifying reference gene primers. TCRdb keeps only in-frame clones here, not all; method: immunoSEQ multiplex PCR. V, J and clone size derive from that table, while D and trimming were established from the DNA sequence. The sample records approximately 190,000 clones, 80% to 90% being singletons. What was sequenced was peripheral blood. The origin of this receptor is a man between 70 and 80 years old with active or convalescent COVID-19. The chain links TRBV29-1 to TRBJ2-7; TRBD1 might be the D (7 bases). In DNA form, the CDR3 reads TGCAGCGTCGCTGCGCGCGGGACAGACTACGAGCAGTACTTC. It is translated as CSVAARGTDYEQYF.